These T cell receptor beta chains were read from a single sample in a study of blood T cell repertoires in COVID-19. Profiled with immunoSEQ multiplex PCR; TCRdb holds only in-frame clones, not every one. The sample lists 200,000 to 250,000 clones; more than 75% were seen once. Sequenced: peripheral blood. The source is a man in his fifties who had recovered from COVID-19. The CDR3 runs from the conserved cysteine through the conserved F or W.

j_call v_call cdr3_aa
TRBJ2-1 TRBV11-2 CASSLARNSYNEQFF
TRBJ2-3 TRBV28 CASSGQTPSTDTQYF
TRBJ1-6 TRBV7-9 CASSLEGVNSPLHF
TRBJ1-1 TRBV27 CASSLSQGAEAFF
TRBJ2-7 TRBV2 CASTPTRGFTPYEQYF
TRBJ1-1 TRBV19 CASSRRDTEAFF
TRBJ2-7 TRBV29-1 CSVTSGSSYEQYF
TRBJ1-2 TRBV6-1 CASSEARGLDGYTF
TRBJ2-5 TRBV28 CASSPAGVAETQYF
TRBJ1-2 TRBV3-1/TRBV3-2 CASSQGTGAYYGYTF
TRBJ2-5 TRBV28 CASSLFSLGDRQETQYF
TRBJ2-7 TRBV30 CAWSIRDEQYF
TRBJ2-3 TRBV24-1 CATSASGRKSTDTQYF
TRBJ2-1 TRBV11-3 CASSMTFRNEQFF
TRBJ2-2 TRBV2 CASTGRRSGELFF
TRBJ1-1 TRBV7-9 CASSLERQGNTEAFF
TRBJ2-1 TRBV11-2 CASSLVPGYNEQFF
TRBJ1-2 TRBV6-1 CASSEARSTNGYTF
TRBJ1-1 TRBV5-6 CASSWWRRRGTEAFF
TRBJ1-1 TRBV5-1 CASSRVAGVNTEAFF
TRBJ2-6 TRBV27 CASSFWGTGDNVLTF
TRBJ1-2 TRBV18 CASSPDLGVGFHGYTF
TRBJ2-1 TRBV27 CASSMTSGTYIYNEQFF
TRBJ2-3 TRBV19 CASSIVLQSTDTQYF
TRBJ1-1 TRBV7-2 CASSLTTHTEAFF
TRBJ1-1 TRBV5-1 CASSFVTGDPEAFF
TRBJ2-2 TRBV2 CASSEVTGPGELFF
TRBJ2-2 TRBV2 CASSDEFTGELFF
TRBJ2-2 TRBV6-1 CASSGQGALSVGELFF
TRBJ2-1 TRBV19 CASSIGTRNEQFF
TRBJ1-1 TRBV5-5 CASSLSAGRNTEAFF
TRBJ2-1 TRBV5-1 CASSSGFNSYNEQFF
TRBJ1-2 TRBV5-4 CASSLTGGHGYTF
TRBJ2-2 TRBV27 CASSQISGMNTGELFF
TRBJ2-7 TRBV16 CASSQSAGGPTILYEQYF
TRBJ2-7 TRBV3-1/TRBV3-2 CASSQGFGGVISYEQYF
TRBJ2-7 TRBV28 CASSLSPGYEQYF
TRBJ2-2 TRBV27 CASRQGYGELFF
TRBJ2-1 TRBV5-1 CASSLGQLYNEQFF
TRBJ2-7 TRBV30 CAWGTSGSHEQYF
TRBJ2-3 TRBV4-2 CASSQGDREHTDTQYF
TRBJ2-1 TRBV28 CASTQRSGVLGNEQFF
TRBJ1-4 TRBV9 CASSIGGQGSREKLFF
TRBJ1-1 TRBV7-2 CASSTPGTPYF
TRBJ2-7 TRBV7-9 CASSLGLTRGLLYEQYF
TRBJ1-2 TRBV6-1 CASSEFLTGNYGYTF
TRBJ2-7 TRBV5-1 CASSLGAGLAATYEQYF
TRBJ2-4 TRBV7-7 CASSFPGLAGGSTKNIQYF
TRBJ2-1 TRBV29-1 CSVEELAGGYYNEQFF
TRBJ2-2 TRBV7-2 CASSTLAGGPSAGELFF
TRBJ2-5 TRBV7-2 CASSYPGLAGGQETQYF
TRBJ2-1 TRBV7-9 CASSLSRENEQFF
TRBJ1-1 TRBV5-1 CASSVTTNTEAFF
TRBJ2-1 TRBV28 CASSLGTGVPYNEQFF
TRBJ2-7 TRBV18 CASSGVPRIAGAFSYEQYF
TRBJ2-5 TRBV29-1 CSVGAPQETQYF
TRBJ2-1 TRBV7-2 CASRIGTGVYNEQFF